A single sample is the source of the 30 T cell receptor beta chains below, sequenced in a study of shared clonotypes between healthy human individuals. The protocol was immunoSEQ multiplex PCR, while the TCRdb copy is restricted to in-frame clones and leaves out a portion. The sample lists millions of clones, over 90% occurring once. Sample: naive CD4+ T cells from PBMCs. Subset: CD45RA+ positively selected. Receptors originate from a man aged 18 to 35 in good health. Some clones in this sample may be carry-over from other donors' samples.

The V gene is TRBV7-3, the J gene TRBJ1-1; 12 positions agree with TRBD1. Germline lookup yields CDR1 SGHTA and CDR2 FQGTGA. The CDR3 loop spans 16 amino acids. V lost 4 bases to trimming and J lost 5 bases; unmatched junction nucleotides: 8. CDR3 region: CASSSNPGQGATEAFF. As DNA, the CDR3 is TGTGCCAGCAGCTCCAACCCGGGACAGGGGGCGACTGAAGCTTTCTTT.

The chain is built from TRBV16 and TRBJ1-4; D may be TRBD1 (5 bases). V dropped 3 bases and J dropped 7 bases, with 18 bases sitting between them. Per germline, CDR1 KGHSY and CDR2 FQNENV. This CDR3 is built from 16 residues. The CDR3 nucleotides are TGTGCCAGCAGCCATCGAGGCGCAGGGCAGGGTGAAAAACTGTTTTTT. Translation gives CASSHRGAGQGEKLFF.

The rearrangement joins TRBV5-1 to TRBJ2-7; 12 positions agree with TRBD1. Unmatched junction bases numbered 4, after V lost 4 bases and J lost 2 bases. Germline CDR1 reads SGHRS; CDR2 reads YFSETQ. CDR3 length: 15 residues. As DNA, the CDR3 is TGCGCCAGCAGCCCCGGGACAGGGGGCCCCTACGAGCAGTACTTC. It codes for CASSPGTGGPYEQYF.

The table lists this clone with a count of one. The chain has TRBV5-1 and TRBJ1-1; D is undetermined. V dropped 1 base and J dropped 1 base, with 8 bases sitting between them. Germline CDR1 is SGHRS and CDR2 is YFSETQ. The CDR3 extends over 14 amino acids. The CDR3 DNA sequence: TGCGCCAGCAGCTTGTGGGGTAGGAACACTGAAGCTTTCTTT. It is translated as CASSLWGRNTEAFF.

This chain links TRBV7-2 with TRBJ2-1; 10 bases are a match to TRBD2. Per germline, CDR1 SGHTA and CDR2 FQGNSA. The ends lost 5 bases at V and 5 bases at J; junction bases unmatched: 12. This CDR3 is 17 amino acids long. The CDR3 DNA follows: TGTGCCAGCAGCCGACGGGGGGGACTAGCGAACAACAATGAGCAGTTCTTC. Encoded protein: CASSRRGGLANNNEQFF.

This chain uses TRBV5-4 with TRBJ2-1, with 9 positions matching TRBD2. Germline V gene lookup returns CDR1 SGHNT and CDR2 YYREEE (reference sequence). After removal of 4 bases from V and 15 bases from J, the junction contained 20 bases not matched to a gene. CDR3 length equals 16 residues. CDR3 region: CASSNDPSSREGFSFF. The CDR3 DNA reads as TGTGCCAGCAGCAATGATCCTAGCTCGCGGGAGGGTTTTTCGTTCTTC.

This clone has only one observation. Other nucleotide sequences in the sample specify the same CDR3. V is TRBV19 and J is TRBJ2-2; D not resolved. CDR1 LNHDA and CDR2 SQIVND come from the germline V gene (reference sequence). This CDR3 spans 15 amino acids. The V gene lost 2 bases and the J gene lost 1 base, with 8 bases spanning the gap. CDR3 residues: CASSIRAGNTGELFF. CDR3 coding DNA: TGTGCCAGTAGTATACGGGCAGGGAACACCGGGGAGCTGTTTTTT.

The chain is built from TRBV18 and TRBJ2-7; 14 positions agree with TRBD2. The germline gives CDR1 KGHSH, CDR2 LQKENI. This CDR3 spans 19 amino acids. The V gene end was trimmed by 5 bases and the J gene end by 3 bases; junction bases not matched to a gene: 15. The CDR3 is CASSSGLAGEGAGSYEQYF. The CDR3 nucleotides read TGTGCCAGCTCATCGGGACTAGCGGGAGAAGGGGCTGGGAGCTACGAGCAGTACTTC. The full variable domain, in which reference TRBV18 and TRBJ2-7 provide the parts outside the CDR3, is NAGVMQNPRHLVRRRGQEARLRCSPMKGHSHVYWYRQLPEEGLKFMVYLQKENIIDESGMPKERFSAEFPKEGPSILRIQQVVRGDSAAYFCASSSGLAGEGAGSYEQYFGPGTRLTVT.

In regard to this clone: In the same sample, other DNA sequences code for this CDR3. The genes are TRBV9 and TRBJ2-1; TRBD2 is a possible D gene (5 bases). The V end lost 3 bases, the J end lost 0 bases, and 10 bases lay between the germline ends. CDR3 length: 15 residues. In germline, CDR1 is SGDLS, CDR2 YYNGEE. The CDR3 coding sequence is TGTGCCAGCAGCGCCTCGGGGTCCTCCTACAATGAGCAGTTCTTC. It is translated as CASSASGSSYNEQFF. Using reference TRBV9 and TRBJ2-1 for the parts outside the CDR3, the full variable domain is DSGVTQTPKHLITATGQRVTLRCSPRSGDLSVYWYQQSLDQGLQFLIQYYNGEERAKGNILERFSAQQFPDLHSELNLSSLELGDSALYFCASSASGSSYNEQFFGPGTRLTVL.

The V gene is TRBV12-5, the J gene TRBJ2-7, with a tentative D call TRBD1 (5 bases). CDR1 and CDR2 from the germline V gene are LGHNT and FRNRAP. V lost 3 bases and J 1 base, leaving 19 bases between the germline ends. The length of the CDR3 is 17 residues. The CDR3 region is CASGLLGPGQVSYEQYF. In nucleotides, the CDR3 is TGTGCTAGTGGTTTATTGGGGCCCGGGCAAGTATCCTACGAGCAGTACTTC.

The rearrangement joins TRBV19 to TRBJ2-3; no clear D. V was cut by 11 bases and J by 6 bases, with 9 bases left in between. From germline, CDR1 is LNHDA and CDR2 SQIVND (reference sequence). The CDR3 has 10 residues. The CDR3 loop is CAPTRDTQYF. CDR3 DNA sequence: TGTGCCCCCACCCGGGATACGCAGTATTTT.

This sequence joins TRBV5-1 and TRBJ1-1; TRBD1 matches at 7 bases. V shed 0 bases, J shed 1 base, and the junction held 3 bases outside the gene matches. Germline CDR1 is SGHRS and CDR2 is YFSETQ. CDR3 length: 15 residues. The CDR3 nucleotides are TGCGCCAGCAGCTTGGTAGGGGGCGAGAACACTGAAGCTTTCTTT. Translated: CASSLVGGENTEAFF.

The chain recombines TRBV6-1 with TRBJ2-5; the D is unclear. Per germline, CDR1 MNHNS and CDR2 SASEGT. The CDR3 length is 11 residues. V dropped 7 bases and J dropped 9 bases, with 12 bases sitting between them. The CDR3 here is CASNSEDSQYF. In nucleotides, the CDR3 is TGTGCCAGCAACAGTGAGGATTCCCAGTACTTC.

The chain joins TRBV18 to TRBJ1-6; D gene unclear. The CDR3 is 15 residues long. Germline loops: CDR1 KGHSH, CDR2 LQKENI. The V gene lost 6 bases and the J gene lost 7 bases, with 16 bases spanning the gap. Written as DNA, the CDR3 is TGTGCCAGCTCCATCGGTCAGATGAGGAATTCACCCCTCCACTTT. Its protein is CASSIGQMRNSPLHF. The full variable domain, in which reference TRBV18 and TRBJ1-6 provide the parts outside the CDR3, is NAGVMQNPRHLVRRRGQEARLRCSPMKGHSHVYWYRQLPEEGLKFMVYLQKENIIDESGMPKERFSAEFPKEGPSILRIQQVVRGDSAAYFCASSIGQMRNSPLHFGNGTRLTVT.

The J gene is TRBJ2-7, the V gene TRBV6-5; D is ambiguous. V shed 6 bases and J shed 2 bases, with 8 bases lying between them. This CDR3 region has 12 residues. Germline-derived CDR1 and CDR2 are MNHEY and SVGAGI. The CDR3 protein is CASRSTTYEQYF. CDR3 DNA: TGTGCCAGCAGGTCAACTACCTACGAGCAGTACTTC.

This clone appeared a single time. The chain employs TRBV2 and TRBJ2-6; no clear D gene. V lost 6 bases and J 1 base, leaving 13 bases between the germline ends. CDR1 SNHLY and CDR2 FYNNEI come from the germline V gene. This CDR3 region has 16 residues. The CDR3: CASRVSRASGANVLTF. In nucleotides, the CDR3 is TGTGCCAGCAGAGTCTCTAGGGCTTCTGGGGCCAACGTCCTGACTTTC.

The chain has TRBV5-1 and TRBJ2-1; 7 bases fit TRBD2. Germline V lookup: CDR1 SGHRS, CDR2 YFSETQ. This CDR3 spans 15 amino acids. V was pared by 0 bases and J by 5 bases, with 5 bases of the junction left unmatched. The CDR3 nucleotides read TGCGCCAGCAGCTTGGCGGGACTAAAGAACAATGAGCAGTTCTTC. Translation: CASSLAGLKNNEQFF.

The chain recombines TRBV20-1 with TRBJ1-1; D call uncertain. CDR1 and CDR2 from the germline V gene are DFQATT and SNEGSKA (reference sequence). The V end lost 3 bases, the J end lost 4 bases, and 3 bases lay between the germline ends. This CDR3 is 10 amino acids long. DNA for the CDR3: TGCAGTGCTAGTTCCACTGAAGCTTTCTTT. This codes for CSASSTEAFF.

Points on this clone: This sample also contains other DNA sequences that code for the same CDR3. The rearrangement uses TRBV28 and TRBJ2-6; D is unresolved. Germline CDR1 and CDR2: MDHEN and SYDVKM. V was trimmed by 10 bases and J by 4 bases, leaving 2 bases between them. This CDR3 is 10 amino acids long. The CDR3 loop is CATGANVLTF. CDR3 sequence (DNA): TGTGCCACCGGGGCCAACGTCCTGACTTTC.

The J gene is TRBJ2-5, the V gene TRBV18, with D hard to call. Germline values: CDR1 KGHSH, CDR2 LQKENI. The CDR3 covers 15 residues. The V end lost 6 bases, the J end lost 0 bases, and 14 bases lay between the germline ends. The CDR3 sequence: CASSPGPAYQETQYF. The CDR3 region has the DNA TGTGCCAGCTCGCCCGGGCCAGCGTACCAAGAGACCCAGTACTTC.

The chain employs TRBV5-4 and TRBJ2-3; 13 bases match TRBD2. This CDR3 is built from 17 residues. Germline V gene sequence: CDR1 SGHNT, CDR2 YYREEE (reference sequence). The ends lost 5 bases at V and 4 bases at J; junction bases unmatched: 10. The CDR3 DNA sequence: TGTGCCAGCAGTCCACGACTAGCGGGAGGTCGAGCAGATACGCAGTATTTT. Protein sequence: CASSPRLAGGRADTQYF.

V usage is TRBV7-6 and J usage is TRBJ2-7; possibly TRBD2 for D (7 bases). Germline V gene sequence: CDR1 SGHVS, CDR2 FNYEAQ. Trimming left V 1 base short and J 2 bases short, with 12 bases between. CDR3 size: 15 residues. For the CDR3, the DNA is TGTGCCAGCAGCTTAGGTAGGGGGGGGCCCTACGAGCAGTACTTC. Amino acids: CASSLGRGGPYEQYF. Supplemented by reference TRBV7-6 and TRBJ2-7, the full variable domain reads GAGVSQSPRYKVTKRGQDVALRCDPISGHVSLYWYRQALGQGPEFLTYFNYEAQQDKSGLPNDRFSAERPEGSISTLTIQRTEQRDSAMYRCASSLGRGGPYEQYFGPGTRLTVT.

The genes are TRBV7-2 and TRBJ2-1; D possibly corresponds to TRBD1 (5 bases). Deletions cut 2 bases from V and 8 bases from J, with 7 bases between. The CDR3 consists of 12 residues. In germline, CDR1 is SGHTA, CDR2 FQGNSA. In DNA, the CDR3 is TGTGCCAGCAGCTTACAGGGTGATGAGCAGTTCTTC. Translation: CASSLQGDEQFF.

The chain combines TRBV27 with TRBJ2-5; TRBD1 might be the D (5 bases). Germline CDR1 MNHEY, CDR2 SMNVEV (reference sequence). This CDR3 comprises 16 residues. Trimming took 4 bases from V and 5 from J, leaving 20 bases between them. Written as DNA, the CDR3 is TGTGCCAGCAGTTCCCGGCCTCCAGGGTTTGGGGAGACCCAGTACTTC. Protein sequence: CASSSRPPGFGETQYF.

The chain couples TRBV10-3 to TRBJ2-3, with 14 bases lining up with TRBD2. The V segment lost 5 bases and the J segment 5 bases; nucleotides outside the gene matches: 9. Germline-derived CDR1 and CDR2 are ENHRY and SYGVKD. This CDR3 region has 17 residues. The CDR3: CAISPGTSGRPLDTQYF. In DNA form, the CDR3 reads TGTGCCATCAGTCCCGGGACTAGCGGGAGACCCCTAGATACGCAGTATTTT.

The chain joins TRBV18 to TRBJ1-1; 7 bases are a match to TRBD1. V shed 3 bases and J 3 bases; nucleotides not matched to a gene: 10. The CDR3 extends over 16 amino acids. CDR1 KGHSH and CDR2 LQKENI come from the germline V gene. The CDR3 DNA reads as TGTGCCAGCTCACCGATAAGAACAGGGGAGGACACTGAAGCTTTCTTT. Translation: CASSPIRTGEDTEAFF.

This clone was detected once. The rearrangement links TRBV20-1 to TRBJ2-2, with 7 bases identical to TRBD2. The CDR3 is made up of 11 amino acids. Germline V gives CDR1 DFQATT, CDR2 SNEGSKA (reference sequence). The CDR3 spells CRGGDTGELFF. The CDR3 bases are TGCAGGGGAGGGGACACCGGGGAGCTGTTTTTT.

The V gene is TRBV7-8, the J gene TRBJ1-5, with D perhaps TRBD1 (5 bases). The CDR3 extends over 15 amino acids. The V end lost 3 bases, the J end lost 0 bases, and 9 bases lay between the germline ends. Germline CDR1 reads SGHVS; CDR2 reads FQNEAQ. The CDR3 protein is CASSFSGYSNQPQHF. In nucleotides, the CDR3 is TGTGCCAGCAGCTTTTCAGGGTATAGCAATCAGCCCCAGCATTTT.

The V call is TRBV7-9, the J call TRBJ2-1; 7 bases are a match to TRBD2. The CDR3 totals 15 residues. CDR1 is SEHNR, CDR2 FQNEAQ, per germline (reference sequence). With V trimmed by 5 bases and J by 3 bases, 7 bases remained unmatched. The CDR3, as DNA: TGTGCCAGCAGCCACTTAGGCGGGAGCTACAATGAGCAGTTCTTC. As protein: CASSHLGGSYNEQFF.

On this clone itself: Other DNA sequences in this sample translate to the same CDR3. The CDR3, as DNA: TGTGCCAGCAGCTTAGGGTTCGAGCAGTACTTC. Translation gives CASSLGFEQYF. The rearrangement joins TRBV11-2 to TRBJ2-7; D is uncertain. CDR1 and CDR2 from the germline V gene are SGHAT and FQNNGV. This CDR3 is 11 amino acids long. Between the trimmed V and J ends, which lost 1 base and 6 bases, there was a span of 4 bases.